Shown below are 19 T cell receptor beta chains from a single sample sequenced in a study of cytomegalovirus exposure and HLA in healthy donors. In the PCR, 60 Vbeta and 13 Jbeta primers were used. Clones were read by immunoSEQ multiplex PCR, and TCRdb kept only the in-frame ones, dropping some. The sample includes more than 150,000 clones, approximately 78% seen only once; the top ten take roughly 0.8%. The specimen sequenced was PBMCs. These receptors all come from a woman younger than 35 in good health and CMV-seronegative.

This chain links TRBV27 with TRBJ1-1; 9 positions agree with TRBD1. CDR3 size: 13 residues. Per the germline V gene, CDR1 is MNHEY and CDR2 is SMNVEV (reference sequence). The junction had 2 bases not matched to a gene; V was cut back by 6 bases and J by 3 bases. The CDR3 loop reads CASRTGGYTEAFF. CDR3 bases: TGTGCCAGCAGGACAGGGGGATACACTGAAGCTTTCTTT.

This clone was picked up one time. The rearrangement uses TRBV19 and TRBJ2-1, with a tentative D call TRBD2 (7 bases). Deletions cut 9 bases from V and 7 bases from J, with 16 bases between. CDR3 length: 13 amino acids. Germline V CDR1 and CDR2: LNHDA, SQIVND (reference sequence). For the CDR3, the DNA is TGTGCCAGCGGGCTAGGGGGGGGAAATGAGCAGTTCTTC. Its protein product is CASGLGGGNEQFF.

CDR3 DNA: TGTGCCAGCAGAGGGACAGGGGATGAAAAACTGTTTTTT. Translation gives CASRGTGDEKLFF. The genes are TRBV6-4 and TRBJ1-4, with 10 bases aligning to TRBD1. J lost 6 bases, V lost 6 bases, and 1 base had no gene match. Germline CDR1 reads MRHNA; CDR2 reads SNTAGT. The CDR3 has 13 residues.

V and J are TRBV5-1 and TRBJ1-1, with TRBD1 as a possible D gene (5 bases). This CDR3 is built from 16 residues. Germline V gene lookup returns CDR1 SGHRS and CDR2 YFSETQ. V was pared by 5 bases and J by 1 base, with 18 bases between. The CDR3 coding sequence is TGCGCCAGCAGGATGACAGAGGATCTCTGGAACACTGAAGCTTTCTTT. Its protein is CASRMTEDLWNTEAFF.

Notes on this clone: Other DNA sequences from this sample encode an identical CDR3 as well. The chain joins TRBV6-4 to TRBJ2-1, with TRBD2 identical over 12 bases. V was pared by 3 bases and J by 6 bases, with 0 bases of the junction left unmatched. CDR3 length equals 14 residues. CDR1 is MRHNA, CDR2 SNTAGT, per germline. This chain's CDR3 is CASSELAGGNEQFF. CDR3 bases: TGTGCCAGCAGTGAACTAGCGGGAGGCAATGAGCAGTTCTTC.

The V call is TRBV5-1, the J call TRBJ1-2; TRBD1 matches at 8 bases. Germline CDR1 and CDR2: SGHRS and YFSETQ. With V trimmed by 0 bases and J by 8 bases, 9 bases remained unmatched. The CDR3 extends over 15 amino acids. The CDR3 here is CASSLEQGAVGGYTF. CDR3 in DNA: TGCGCCAGCAGCTTGGAGCAGGGGGCGGTCGGGGGCTACACCTTC.

V is TRBV9 and J is TRBJ1-1, with D unresolved. V was cut by 0 bases and J by 4 bases, with 13 bases left in between. This CDR3 spans 15 amino acids. Germline V gene lookup returns CDR1 SGDLS and CDR2 YYNGEE. CDR3 DNA: TGTGCCAGCAGCGTAGAAGGGCGAGGGTCCACTGAAGCTTTCTTT. As protein: CASSVEGRGSTEAFF.

This sequence joins TRBV5-8 and TRBJ2-7; unclear D gene. V shed 4 bases and J shed 4 bases, with 9 bases lying between them. Germline V gives CDR1 SGHTS, CDR2 YDEGEE. The CDR3 spans 12 residues. CDR3 nucleotide sequence: TGTGCCAGCAGCCCGGAGAGTTACGAGCAGTACTTC. It is translated as CASSPESYEQYF.

CDR3 in DNA: TGTGCCAGCAGCCAAGAATCGGGACTACCATCCTACGAGCAGTACTTC. Its protein product is CASSQESGLPSYEQYF. The chain carries TRBV4-2 and TRBJ2-7, with 7 bases fitting TRBD2. V dropped 0 bases and J dropped 1; count of bases not matched to a gene: 6. This CDR3 spans 16 amino acids. The germline V gene encodes CDR1 LGHNA and CDR2 YNFKEQ.

The chain combines TRBV15 with TRBJ2-4, with D perhaps matching TRBD2 (7 bases). This CDR3 contains 12 residues. Trimming stripped 8 bases from V and 7 bases from J, with 12 bases between. The V gene's germline CDR1 is LNHNV and CDR2 YYDKDF (reference sequence). The CDR3 sequence is CATGWGGNIQYF. As DNA, the CDR3 is TGTGCCACCGGATGGGGGGGCAACATTCAGTACTTC.

Here the CDR3 reads CASSIGKQGRGGYTF. The CDR3 nucleotides read TGTGCCAGTAGTATAGGGAAACAGGGACGCGGGGGCTACACCTTC. The V and J genes are TRBV19 and TRBJ1-2, with TRBD1 as a possible D gene (6 bases). Looked up from germline, CDR1 is LNHDA and CDR2 is SQIVND (reference sequence). The CDR3 extends over 15 amino acids. V was pared by 1 base and J by 8 bases, with 17 bases between.

This clone has more than one count but fewer than ten. The identical CDR3 is also encoded by other nucleotide sequences in the sample. The chain couples TRBV5-1 to TRBJ2-3; 9 nucleotides agree with TRBD2. This CDR3 has 15 amino acids. The germline CDR1 and CDR2 sequences are SGHRS and YFSETQ. Trimming removed 2 bases from V and 1 base from J; junction bases left unmatched: 2. CDR3 loop: CASSFRLAGTDTQYF. For the CDR3, the DNA is TGCGCCAGCAGCTTCCGACTAGCGGGCACAGATACGCAGTATTTT.

The gene calls are TRBV6-1 and TRBJ1-2; TRBD1 matches 8 bases. The J segment lost 3 bases and the V segment lost 7 bases, leaving 7 bases of the junction unmatched. Germline loops: CDR1 MNHNS, CDR2 SASEGT. This CDR3 contains 14 residues. The CDR3 region has the DNA TGTGCCAGCAACCCGACAGGGGTCGACTATGGCTACACCTTC. Protein: CASNPTGVDYGYTF.

Regarding this clone: This likely comes from a read error, as the CDR3 has no conserved phenylalanine or tryptophan at its end. The chain's CDR3 is CAISDRTRTAQHS. The CDR3 DNA follows: TGTGCCATCTCCGACAGGACTAGAACGGCCCAGCATTCT. The V call is TRBV27, the J call TRBJ1-5; D is possibly TRBD1 (6 bases). Germline CDR1 reads MNHEY; CDR2 reads SMNVEV (reference sequence). The CDR3 runs to 13 residues. Trimming left V 10 bases short and J 11 bases short, with 21 bases between.

This clone was observed a single time. This chain joins TRBV18 and TRBJ1-1; 8 nucleotides line up with TRBD1. This CDR3 has 14 amino acids. The germline V gene encodes CDR1 KGHSH and CDR2 LQKENI. Unmatched junction bases numbered 5, after V lost 3 bases and J lost 5 bases. CDR3 bases: TGTGCCAGCTCACCTCGACAGGGGATAACTGAAGCTTTCTTT. Residues: CASSPRQGITEAFF.

The V and J genes are TRBV5-1 and TRBJ2-7; the match to TRBD2 covers 9 bases. Germline loops: CDR1 SGHRS, CDR2 YFSETQ. The J segment lost 0 bases and the V segment lost 4 bases, leaving 5 bases of the junction unmatched. The length of the CDR3 is 15 residues. The CDR3 region is CASSDSSGASYEQYF. In nucleotides, the CDR3 is TGCGCCAGCAGCGACTCTAGCGGGGCCTCCTACGAGCAGTACTTC.

A few counts support this clone. The rearrangement joins TRBV19 to TRBJ2-3, with a weak D call TRBD1 (5 bases). Germline CDR1 is LNHDA and CDR2 is SQIVND (reference sequence). The germline V and J ends were trimmed by 7 bases and 1 base, with 9 bases remaining between them. The CDR3 sequence is 13 residues long. CDR3: CASKGDGTDTQYF. Here the CDR3 DNA reads TGTGCCAGTAAAGGGGATGGCACAGATACGCAGTATTTT.

This clone was observed once. This chain joins TRBV6-1 and TRBJ1-5; D is possibly TRBD1 (6 bases). The CDR3 runs to 16 residues. The V gene lost 3 bases and the J gene lost 2 bases, with 14 bases spanning the gap. Per germline, CDR1 MNHNS and CDR2 SASEGT. DNA for the CDR3: TGTGCCAGCAGTGACATGGACAGTGAAGGCAATCAGCCCCAGCATTTT. Translated, it gives CASSDMDSEGNQPQHF.

This clone was seen only once. The chain recombines TRBV29-1 with TRBJ2-1, with TRBD2 matching over 8 bases. The ends lost 5 bases at V and 7 bases at J; junction bases unmatched: 7. CDR1 SQVTM and CDR2 ANQGSEA come from the germline V gene. CDR3 length: 13 residues. CDR3 protein: CSVTGTSSNEQFF. Written as DNA, the CDR3 is TGCAGCGTTACCGGGACTAGTAGTAATGAGCAGTTCTTC.